The clone carrying this TCR beta chain came up a few times. The antigen is undetermined. This sample was taken from a study of CD8 T cells in ankylosing spondylitis. The study's findings and limits: One TCR beta motif, made up of eight highly homologous variants, appeared characteristic of ankylosing spondylitis blood. The authors reported significant enrichment of disease-linked clones in matched ankylosing spondylitis synovial fluid.

Making the TCR beta libraries involved quantitative 5'-RACE with molecular barcodes. TCRdb re-derived calls from the 5' RACE reads in MiXCR, one entry per CDR3 protein. The sample shows over 400,000 distinct CDR3 sequences, 25% to 30% of them seen only once. This clonotype originated in a male donor with ankylosing spondylitis. Sequencing was performed on blood, either unsorted or a sorted T cell fraction (not recorded which).

The DNA for the CDR3 is TGTGCCAGCAGCCAAGGGTTACAGCGATTCTACACCTTC. Residues: CASSQGLQRFYTF. The V call is TRBV3-1, the J call TRBJ1-2; D is unclear. Germline CDR1 and CDR2: LGHDT and YNNKEL (reference sequence). The V end lost 1 base, the J end lost 10 bases, and 13 bases lay between the germline ends. This CDR3 has 13 amino acids. Looking up the rest from reference TRBV3-1 and TRBJ1-2 gives the full variable domain: DTAVSQTPKYLVTQMGNDKSIKCEQNLGHDTMYWYKQDSKKFLKIMFSYNNKELIINETVPNRFSPKSPDKAHLNLHINSLELGDSAVYFCASSQGLQRFYTFGSGTRLTVV.